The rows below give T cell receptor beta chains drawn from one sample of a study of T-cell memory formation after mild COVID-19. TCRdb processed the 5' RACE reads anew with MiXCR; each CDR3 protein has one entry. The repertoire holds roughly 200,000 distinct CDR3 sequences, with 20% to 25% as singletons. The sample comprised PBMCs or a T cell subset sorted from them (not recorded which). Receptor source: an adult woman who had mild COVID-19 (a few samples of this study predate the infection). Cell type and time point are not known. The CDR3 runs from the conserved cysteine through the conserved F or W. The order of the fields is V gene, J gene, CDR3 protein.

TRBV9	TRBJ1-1	CASSEGPRTEAFF
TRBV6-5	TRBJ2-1	CASSYARDEQFF
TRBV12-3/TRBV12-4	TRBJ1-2	CASQLGWRGGGQNYGYTF
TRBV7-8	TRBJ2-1	CASSLLLQDEQFF
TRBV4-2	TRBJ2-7	CASSQDRSGRASYEQYF
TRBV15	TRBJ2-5	CATSRDRHQETQYF
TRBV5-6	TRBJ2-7	CASSLAEGTYEQYF
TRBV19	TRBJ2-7	CASGGTSGYEQYF
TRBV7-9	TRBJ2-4	CASSLSGLLLAKNIQYF
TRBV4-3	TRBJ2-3	CASSRTGLAGFDTQYF